This entry describes one T cell receptor beta chain. Its specificity is unknown. 2 million PBMCs stored at -80 C were the source of the unsorted libraries. The sample comes from a study of neurological immune-mediated disorders. General study findings and limits: Among 34 multiple sclerosis patients, phylogenetic grouping put the repertoires of 18 into a single related-CDR3 cluster, a possible signature.

TCRdb independently ran MiXCR on the 5' RACE reads; one entry per CDR3 protein. This repertoire shows around 70,000 distinct CDR3 sequences, 5.2% found once; its top ten account for about 3%. Trimming removed 1 base from V and 7 bases from J, with 4 bases in between. The CDR3 has 10 residues. The germline V gene has CDR1 DFQATT and CDR2 SNEGSKA (reference sequence). V gene TRBV20-1 combines with J gene TRBJ1-1; unclear D gene. The sample taken for sequencing was PBMCs. This TCR was sampled from a woman younger than 45 with multiple sclerosis. The CDR3 loop is CSARGNEAFF. In DNA, the CDR3 is TGCAGTGCTAGAGGAAATGAAGCTTTCTTT.